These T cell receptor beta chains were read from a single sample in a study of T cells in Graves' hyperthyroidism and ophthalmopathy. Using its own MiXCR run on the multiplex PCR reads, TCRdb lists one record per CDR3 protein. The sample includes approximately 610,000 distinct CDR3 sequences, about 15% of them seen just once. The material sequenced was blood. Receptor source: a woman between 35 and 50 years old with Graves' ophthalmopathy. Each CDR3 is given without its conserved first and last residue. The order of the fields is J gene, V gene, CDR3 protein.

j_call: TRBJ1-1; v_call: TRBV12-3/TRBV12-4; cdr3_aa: ASSQDNDRVLAEAF
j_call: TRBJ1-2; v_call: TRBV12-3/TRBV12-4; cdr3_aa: ASSTTTGGLAAYGYT
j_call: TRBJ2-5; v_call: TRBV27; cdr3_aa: ASSSRGSHETQY
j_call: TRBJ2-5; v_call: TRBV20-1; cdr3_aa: SASQGGETQY
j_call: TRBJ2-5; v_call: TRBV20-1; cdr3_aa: SARPAGVGGLYQETQY
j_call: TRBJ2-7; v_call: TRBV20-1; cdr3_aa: SASKDRLYEQY
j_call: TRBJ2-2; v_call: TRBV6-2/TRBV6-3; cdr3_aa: ASSSAGVGGELF
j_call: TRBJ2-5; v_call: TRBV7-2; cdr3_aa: ASSKSGGWETQY
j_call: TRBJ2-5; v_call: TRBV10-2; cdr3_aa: ASSARDLFGTGEETQY
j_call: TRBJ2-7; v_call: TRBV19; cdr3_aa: ASTPAGEYEQY
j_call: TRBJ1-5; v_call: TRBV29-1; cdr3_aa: SVGQGNQPQH
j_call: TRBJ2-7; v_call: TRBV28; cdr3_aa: ASSRLAGVFEQY
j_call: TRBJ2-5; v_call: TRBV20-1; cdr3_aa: SARITGEETQY
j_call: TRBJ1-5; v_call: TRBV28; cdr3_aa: ASGPDRGQNQPQH
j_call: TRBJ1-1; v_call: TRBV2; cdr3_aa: ASSEYLGTANTEAF
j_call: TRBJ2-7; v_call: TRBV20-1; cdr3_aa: SAGGQY
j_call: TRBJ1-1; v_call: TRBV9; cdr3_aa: ASSVWDENTEAF
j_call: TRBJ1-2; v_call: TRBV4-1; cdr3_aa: ASSQVYGLNYGYT
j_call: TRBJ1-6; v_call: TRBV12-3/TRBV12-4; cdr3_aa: ASKGVQGETPLH
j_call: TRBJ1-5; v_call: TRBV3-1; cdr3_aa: ASSQTYRGQPQH
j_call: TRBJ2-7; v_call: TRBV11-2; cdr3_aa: ASSLYSGSGRDEQY
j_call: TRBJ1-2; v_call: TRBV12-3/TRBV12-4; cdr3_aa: ASTGQYPHYGYT
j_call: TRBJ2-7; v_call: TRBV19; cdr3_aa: ASSLGGNENEQY
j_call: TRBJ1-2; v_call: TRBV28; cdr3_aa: ASTVGQGPFYGYT
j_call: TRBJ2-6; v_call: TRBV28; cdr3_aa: ASRVLGANVLT
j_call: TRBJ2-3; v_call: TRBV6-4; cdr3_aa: ASSREVDTQY
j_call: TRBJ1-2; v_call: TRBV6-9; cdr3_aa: ASSYKRGGYT
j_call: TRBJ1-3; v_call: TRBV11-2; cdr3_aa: ASSRDVLRSGNTIY
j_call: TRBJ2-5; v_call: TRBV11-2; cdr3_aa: ASSLDPYLGRGTQY
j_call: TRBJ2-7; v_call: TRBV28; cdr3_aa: ASTLRDREGEQY
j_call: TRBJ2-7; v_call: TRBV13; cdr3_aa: ASSLGRGYDEQY
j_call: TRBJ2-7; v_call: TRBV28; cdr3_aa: ASSHTWTSFEQY
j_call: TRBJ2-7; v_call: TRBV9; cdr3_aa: VSSVGGGTYEQY
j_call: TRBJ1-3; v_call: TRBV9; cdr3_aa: ASSDRSSGNTIY
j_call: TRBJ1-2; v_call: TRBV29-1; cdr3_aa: SVAGASYGYT
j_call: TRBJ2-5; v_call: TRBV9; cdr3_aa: ASSVPGLGETQY
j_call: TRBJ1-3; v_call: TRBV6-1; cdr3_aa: ASGDNTIY
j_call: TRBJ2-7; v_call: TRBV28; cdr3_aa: ASSPGGAPYEQY
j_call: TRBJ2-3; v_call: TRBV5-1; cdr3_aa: ASSLSSGRDTQY
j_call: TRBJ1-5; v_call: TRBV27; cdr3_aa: ASSSGAANQPQH
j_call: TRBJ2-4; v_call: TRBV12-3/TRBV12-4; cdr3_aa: ASSPLTFKNIQY